The clone carrying this T cell receptor beta chain was counted a few times. Its antigen is not identified. With 6 bases removed from V and 0 bases from J, the gap between germline ends came to 15 bases. CDR1 is MDHEN and CDR2 is SYDVKM in the germline V gene. The length of the CDR3 is 16 residues. This entry comes from a study of T-cell reconstitution after alpha-beta-depleted transplantation in children. A library of TCRbeta sequences, prepared with unique molecular identifiers, was generated. A single record per CDR3 protein comes from TCRdb applying MiXCR to the PCR reads. The sample yields roughly 790,000 distinct CDR3 sequences, roughly 15% seen once. Findings of the study overall: The study traced high day-60 TCRbeta diversity in some patients to surviving recipient T cells and thymic progenitors. When one year had passed after transplant, most T-cell counts and diversity came from newly produced T cells. Reportedly, only several hundred clones from non-depleted graft cells drove alpha-beta T-cell counts at about two months.

The rearrangement joins TRBV28 to TRBJ2-4, with D tentatively TRBD2 (5 bases). The sequences come from PBMCs, mostly from graft donor cells, collected 360 days after TCRalphabeta/CD19-depleted stem cell transplant. The TCR was taken from a male patient younger than 18 who had a stem cell transplant for acute lymphoblastic leukemia, so the T cells may come from the graft donor. The CDR3 reads CASSGLGDLAKNIQYF. Here the CDR3 DNA reads TGTGCCAGCAGCGGACTGGGAGACCTAGCCAAAAACATTCAGTACTTC.